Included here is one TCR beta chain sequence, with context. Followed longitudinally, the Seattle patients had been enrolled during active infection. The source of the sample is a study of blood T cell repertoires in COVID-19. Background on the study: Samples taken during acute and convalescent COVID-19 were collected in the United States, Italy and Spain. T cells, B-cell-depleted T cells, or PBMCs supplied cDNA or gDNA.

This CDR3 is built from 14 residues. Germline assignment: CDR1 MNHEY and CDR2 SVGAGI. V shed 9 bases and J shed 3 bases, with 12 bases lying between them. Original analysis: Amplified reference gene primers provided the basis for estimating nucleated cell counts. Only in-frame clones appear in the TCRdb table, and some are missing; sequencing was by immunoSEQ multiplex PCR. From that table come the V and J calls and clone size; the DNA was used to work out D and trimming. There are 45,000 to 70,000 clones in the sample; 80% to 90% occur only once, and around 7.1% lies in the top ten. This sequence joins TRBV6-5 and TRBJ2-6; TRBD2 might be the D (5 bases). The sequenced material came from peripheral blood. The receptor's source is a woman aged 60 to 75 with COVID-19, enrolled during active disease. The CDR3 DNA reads TGTGCCAGTTCAGCGGCTTATGGGGCCAACGTCCTGACTTTC. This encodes CASSAAYGANVLTF.